The source of this TCR beta chain is a study of CD8 T cells in Susac syndrome. Concerning this clonotype itself: Its antigen is not known.

From blood CD8+ and CD4+ T cells, TCR beta sequences were generated. Reverse transcription of roughly 0.5 to 1 ug RNA was carried out with random hexamers. TCRdb independently ran MiXCR on the immunoSEQ multiplex PCR reads; one entry per CDR3 protein. The sample lists approximately 190,000 distinct CDR3 sequences, approximately 93% occurring once. Study observations and caveats: The study recognized that the number of individuals in its TCR sequencing and HLA analysis was relatively small.

The clonotype originates from a human donor in good health. The sequenced sample consisted of CD4+ T cells from PBMCs.

CDR3: CASTSGPFVETQYF. The CDR3 bases are TGTGCCAGCACTTCCGGACCGTTCGTGGAGACCCAGTACTTC. V is TRBV11-1 and J is TRBJ2-5; no definite D call. Germline loops: CDR1 SGHAT, CDR2 FQDESV (reference sequence). V was cut by 7 bases and J by 5 bases, with 17 bases left in between. The CDR3 length is 14 residues.